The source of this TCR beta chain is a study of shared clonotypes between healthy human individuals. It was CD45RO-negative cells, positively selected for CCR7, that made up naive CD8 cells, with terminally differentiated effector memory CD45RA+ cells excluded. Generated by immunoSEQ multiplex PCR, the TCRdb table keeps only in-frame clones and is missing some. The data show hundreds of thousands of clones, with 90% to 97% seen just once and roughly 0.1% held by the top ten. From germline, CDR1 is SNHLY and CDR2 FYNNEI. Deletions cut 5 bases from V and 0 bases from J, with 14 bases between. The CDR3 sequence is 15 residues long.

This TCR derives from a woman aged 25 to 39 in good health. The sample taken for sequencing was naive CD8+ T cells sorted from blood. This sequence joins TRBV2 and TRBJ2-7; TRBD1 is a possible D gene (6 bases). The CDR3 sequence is CASSTPGQSSYEQYF. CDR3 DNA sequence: TGTGCCAGCAGTACCCCGGGACAATCCTCCTACGAGCAGTACTTC.